This TCR beta chain originates from a study of blood T cell repertoires in COVID-19. Study members were between roughly 18 and 100 years old and lived in some 22 US regions. Participants had their cohort set by participant-reported clinical history. Clones were read by immunoSEQ multiplex PCR, and TCRdb kept only the in-frame ones, dropping some. Among about 300,000 clones, 80% to 90% were seen once, and the ten largest hold 3.5% to 4.5%. The germline V gene has CDR1 GTSNPN and CDR2 SVGIG (reference sequence). The CDR3 consists of 18 residues. Deletions cut 0 bases from V and 1 base from J, with 21 bases between. This clone has a single count.

V is TRBV30 and J is TRBJ1-1; D might be TRBD1 (5 bases). The sample was PBMCs or T cells enriched from blood (not recorded which). This TCR was sampled from a man between 25 and 39 years old who had recovered from COVID-19. CDR3 region: CAWSVWIRVGQGNTEAFF. The CDR3 DNA follows: TGTGCCTGGAGTGTATGGATCAGGGTGGGGCAGGGGAACACTGAAGCTTTCTTT.